A selection of T cell receptor beta chains follows, all from one sample in a study of blood T cells in healthy people across ages. Using its own MiXCR run on the 5' RACE reads, TCRdb lists one record per CDR3 protein. Of about 1.8 million distinct CDR3 sequences listed, around half are singletons. Sample: blood. The receptors originated from a woman aged 40 to 55 in good health. The CDR3 runs from the conserved cysteine through the conserved F or W. A D gene is named only where the DNA matches it firmly. Expanded clones are given a class, and other clones once, few, many or no size at all.

clone_size | j_call | v_call | d_call | cdr3_nt | cdr3_aa
. | TRBJ2-7 | TRBV15 | TRBD1 | TGTGCCACCAGCAGAGACGGAACAGGGGGCAATGAGCAGTACTTC | CATSRDGTGGNEQYF
. | TRBJ1-5 | TRBV7-8 | TRBD1 | TGTGCCAGCAGCTTGGGGACAGAAAGGCATAGCAATCAGCCCCAGCATTTT | CASSLGTERHSNQPQHF
. | TRBJ2-5 | TRBV14 | . | TGTGCCAGCAGCCTCCGACAGAGCTACAATGAGCAGTACTTC | CASSLRQSYNEQYF
few | TRBJ2-1 | TRBV7-2 | TRBD1 | TGTGCCAGCAGCTTAACAGGGGGGAACACCTACAATGAGCAGTTCTTC | CASSLTGGNTYNEQFF
many | TRBJ2-4 | TRBV7-2 | TRBD2 | TGTGCCAGCAGCCCCGGGGGGGCAGCAAGTATTCAGTACTTC | CASSPGGAASIQYF
few | TRBJ1-2 | TRBV29-1 | . | TGCAGCGTTGAAGTTGTAAGTTCGGCCGTTGGCTACACCTTC | CSVEVVSSAVGYTF
. | TRBJ2-5 | TRBV18 | . | TGTGCCAGCTCACCACTATACCCCGACCTAGAATTGGAGACCCAGTACTTC | CASSPLYPDLELETQYF
. | TRBJ2-3 | TRBV10-3 | . | TGTGCCATCAGTGAGTGGGGAGGCGGCACAGATACGCAGTATTTT | CAISEWGGGTDTQYF
. | TRBJ2-5 | TRBV2 | . | TGTGCCAGCAGTGTTTTCCAAACCAAAGAGACCCAGTACTTC | CASSVFQTKETQYF
few | TRBJ2-1 | TRBV4-3 | . | TGCGCCAGCAGCCAAGACACAGGGAGCGAGCAGTTCTTC | CASSQDTGSEQFF
few | TRBJ2-7 | TRBV4-2 | . | TGTGCCAGCAGCCAAGTTCTCAGGGGACCCTACGAGCAGTACTTC | CASSQVLRGPYEQYF
few | TRBJ1-2 | TRBV6-6 | . | TGTGCCAGCAGTTACTCCTCCCAAAGGTCCGATGGCTACACCTTC | CASSYSSQRSDGYTF
. | TRBJ1-1 | TRBV20-1 | . | TGCAGTGCTTCCCAGGGGTGGACGAACACTGAAGCTTTCTTT | CSASQGWTNTEAFF
. | TRBJ1-2 | TRBV7-9 | . | TGTGCCAGCAGCTTATATTCAGGGCATGGCTACACCTTC | CASSLYSGHGYTF
many | TRBJ2-5 | TRBV20-1 | . | TGCAGTGCTGTAAAAGAGACCCAGTACTTC | CSAVKETQYF
. | TRBJ2-1 | TRBV6-1 | . | TGTGCCAGCGGACGACAAGGGATGACCTACAATGAGCAGTTCTTC | CASGRQGMTYNEQFF
. | TRBJ2-3 | TRBV7-4 | . | TGTGCCAGCAGCCCAGGGGGATCGGGGGCTACGGATACGCAGTATTTT | CASSPGGSGATDTQYF
. | TRBJ2-5 | TRBV4-2 | TRBD2 | TGTGCCAGCAGCCAAGAGGGACTAGCGGGGCGACAAGAGACCCAGTACTTC | CASSQEGLAGRQETQYF
. | TRBJ2-5 | TRBV12-3/TRBV12-4 | TRBD2 | TGTGCCAGCAGTTTTATAGCGGGGCAAGAGACCCAGTACTTC | CASSFIAGQETQYF
. | TRBJ2-3 | TRBV13 | . | TGTGCCAGCAAGCCGAGGGGGGGCACAGATACGCAGTATTTT | CASKPRGGTDTQYF
once | TRBJ2-3 | TRBV7-9 | TRBD2 | TGTGCCAGCAGCACGGGACTAGCGGGGAAATCAGATACGCAGTATTTT | CASSTGLAGKSDTQYF
few | TRBJ1-1 | TRBV29-1 | . | TGCAGCGTTGAAAGACAGATGAACACTGAAGCTTTCTTT | CSVERQMNTEAFF
many | TRBJ2-5 | TRBV13 | TRBD2 | TGTGCCAGCAGATCTACGCGGGGGGCGGTTCAAGAGACCCAGTACTTC | CASRSTRGAVQETQYF
few | TRBJ1-2 | TRBV5-5 | . | TGTGCCAGCAGCTTATTTTTTCGGAGGGAGGGCTATGGCTACACCTTC | CASSLFFRREGYGYTF
. | TRBJ2-7 | TRBV18 | TRBD1 | TGTGCCAGCTCACTAGGACAGGGGACCACTAACGAGCAGTACTTC | CASSLGQGTTNEQYF